This passage covers 25 T cell receptor beta chains from one sample sequenced in a study of early T cells in non-severe SARS-CoV-2 infection. TCRdb reprocessed the 5' RACE reads with MiXCR, giving one entry per CDR3 protein. This sample yields about 46,000 distinct CDR3 sequences, of which approximately 5.1% are seen a single time; roughly 5.2% belongs to the top ten. The specimen was whole blood, collected at baseline. All receptors come from an adult who was a healthcare worker with PCR-confirmed SARS-CoV-2 infection or an uninfected control (not recorded which).

This clonotype has only a few counts. The gene calls are TRBV10-2 and TRBJ2-1, with 9 positions matching TRBD2. V gave up 3 bases and J gave up 6 bases; unmatched junction bases: 6. The V gene's germline CDR1 is WSHSY and CDR2 SAAADI. This CDR3 comprises 15 residues. The CDR3 DNA sequence: TGCGCCAGCAGTGACTGGCGGGAGGGCCTCAATGAGCAGTTCTTC. Amino acid sequence: CASSDWREGLNEQFF.

The chain is built from TRBV6-2 or TRBV6-3 and TRBJ2-7, with 14 bases lining up with TRBD2. The germline CDR1 and CDR2 sequences are MNHEY and SVGEGT. V shed 6 bases, J shed 5 bases, and the junction held 12 bases outside the gene matches. This CDR3 has 17 residues. CDR3 DNA sequence: TGTGCCAGCAGAGACGGGGGACTAGCGGGAGTTTCGAACGAGCAGTACTTC. Translated: CASRDGGLAGVSNEQYF.

This clonotype was observed at least ten times. The rearrangement joins TRBV24-1 to TRBJ2-3; 9 bases map to TRBD1. The CDR3 consists of 16 residues. CDR1 KGHDR and CDR2 SFDVKD come from the germline V gene. J gave up 5 bases and V 4 bases, and 9 bases lay outside the gene matches. The CDR3 DNA is TGTGCCACCAGTGAGACCGGGACAGGGAGAAGAGATACGCAGTATTTT. Translated: CATSETGTGRRDTQYF.

This clonotype was counted many times. J is TRBJ2-7 and V is TRBV28, with 8 bases identical to TRBD1. The length of the CDR3 is 15 residues. CDR1 and CDR2 (germline): MDHEN, SYDVKM. V lost 4 bases to trimming and J lost 4 bases; unmatched junction nucleotides: 9. DNA of the CDR3: TGTGCCAGCAGTTCTGCTGGACAGGGACAGTACGAGCAGTACTTC. Translated, it gives CASSSAGQGQYEQYF.

This clonotype was detected many times. The genes are TRBV19 and TRBJ2-7, with D unclear. Trimming shortened V by 9 bases and J by 6 bases, and 6 bases separated the two germline ends. The CDR3 sequence is 9 residues long. Germline V gives CDR1 LNHDA, CDR2 SQIVND (reference sequence). The CDR3 sequence: CARFPEQYF. CDR3 DNA: TGTGCCAGGTTCCCCGAGCAGTACTTC. The whole variable domain, filled in from reference TRBV19 and TRBJ2-7, reads DGGITQSPKYLFRKEGQNVTLSCEQNLNHDAMYWYRQDPGQGLRLIYYSQIVNDFQKGDIAEGYSVSREKKESFPLTVTSAQKNPTAFYLCARFPEQYFGPGTRLTVT.

This clonotype was seen a handful of times. The V and J genes are TRBV19 and TRBJ1-1, with TRBD1 as a possible D gene (5 bases). Trimming cost V 11 bases and J 12 bases, with 22 bases left between them. CDR1 LNHDA and CDR2 SQIVND come from the germline V gene (reference sequence). The CDR3 is 12 residues long. The chain's CDR3 is CAAHTGQGRSFF. CDR3 in DNA: TGTGCCGCCCATACTGGTCAGGGACGTTCTTTCTTT.

This clonotype was counted a few times. This rearrangement joins TRBV5-6 to TRBJ2-5, with D maybe TRBD1 (5 bases). From germline, CDR1 is SGHDT and CDR2 YYEEEE. The CDR3 length is 16 residues. V lost 0 bases to trimming and J lost 1 base, with 13 bases between them. The CDR3 nucleotides are TGTGCCAGCAGCTTGGCAACATCGACAGCCCAAGAGACCCAGTACTTC. Protein product: CASSLATSTAQETQYF.

The chain carries TRBV24-1 and TRBJ2-3; D not certain. The CDR3 totals 12 residues. Trimming stripped 4 bases from V and 4 bases from J, with 5 bases between. Germline values: CDR1 KGHDR, CDR2 SFDVKD. The DNA of the CDR3 is TGTGCCACCAGTGACCCCTCAGATACGCAGTATTTT. The encoded protein is CATSDPSDTQYF.

This clonotype was seen ten or more times. The chain links TRBV7-9 to TRBJ2-1; no definite D call. The CDR3 is made up of 15 amino acids. CDR1 SEHNR and CDR2 FQNEAQ come from the germline V gene (reference sequence). V shed 1 base and J shed 4 bases, with 11 bases lying between them. The CDR3 is CASSLGLHEYNEQFF. Here the CDR3 DNA reads TGTGCCAGCAGCTTAGGGTTACACGAGTACAATGAGCAGTTCTTC.

This clonotype was picked up many times. The rearrangement joins TRBV12-3 or TRBV12-4 to TRBJ2-7; 8 bases line up with TRBD1. The CDR3 runs 15 residues. V dropped 1 base and J dropped 4; count of bases not matched to a gene: 6. The CDR3: CASSLGPGGVYEQYF. Written as DNA, the CDR3 is TGTGCCAGCAGTTTAGGTCCAGGGGGCGTGTACGAGCAGTACTTC.

This clonotype was picked up many times. The rearrangement joins TRBV28 to TRBJ2-1, with D perhaps being TRBD1 or TRBD2 (5 bases each). This CDR3 contains 17 residues. Trimming cost V 0 bases and J 8 bases, with 20 bases left between them. Per the germline V gene, CDR1 is MDHEN and CDR2 is SYDVKM. This chain's CDR3 is CASSLWKTGTPTDEQFF. The CDR3 DNA follows: TGTGCCAGCAGTTTATGGAAGACCGGGACCCCGACAGATGAGCAGTTCTTC.

This chain uses TRBV2 with TRBJ2-1, with a tentative D call TRBD1 (6 bases). Looked up from germline, CDR1 is SNHLY and CDR2 is FYNNEI. The CDR3 spans 13 residues. V lost 5 bases to trimming and J lost 9 bases, with 14 bases between them. CDR3 DNA sequence: TGTGCCAGCAGTTTACAGGGTAGGGCTGAGCAGTTCTTC. Translated: CASSLQGRAEQFF.

In this sample, this clonotype turned up many times. V usage is TRBV6-5 and J usage is TRBJ2-7; D might be TRBD2 (6 bases). The CDR3 has 16 residues. The germline V gene encodes CDR1 MNHEY and CDR2 SVGAGI. V was clipped by 0 bases and J by 1 base, with 13 bases between them. The CDR3 here is CASSYSFAGFSYEQYF. DNA for the CDR3: TGTGCCAGCAGTTACTCGTTCGCGGGGTTTTCCTACGAGCAGTACTTC.

There are many counts of this clonotype. This chain joins TRBV10-1 and TRBJ2-7; D gene ambiguous. V lost 2 bases, J lost 1 base, and 6 bases lay in between. The germline gives CDR1 WNHNN, CDR2 SYGVQD (reference sequence). This CDR3 contains 13 residues. The DNA for the CDR3 is TGCGCCAGCAGTGAGGGATCGTCCTACGAGCAGTACTTC. Encoded protein: CASSEGSSYEQYF.

This clonotype has at least ten counts. This chain links TRBV6-5 with TRBJ2-3, with TRBD2 identical over 9 bases. The CDR3 contains 18 residues. With V trimmed by 0 bases and J by 6 bases, 13 bases remained unmatched. Per the germline V gene, CDR1 is MNHEY and CDR2 is SVGAGI. The CDR3 protein is CASSYSRLAEIKADTQYF. For the CDR3, the DNA is TGTGCCAGCAGTTACTCTAGACTAGCGGAAATTAAAGCGGATACGCAGTATTTT.

This clonotype occurred many times. The chain links TRBV20-1 to TRBJ1-6, with D possibly being TRBD1 (5 bases). V shed 3 bases and J shed 10 bases, with 19 bases lying between them. Germline V gene sequence: CDR1 DFQATT, CDR2 SNEGSKA (reference sequence). The length of the CDR3 is 15 residues. The CDR3 coding sequence is TGCAGTGCTAGTCGAACAGGCCGTTCCCAATCACCCCTCCACTTT. Translated, it gives CSASRTGRSQSPLHF.

The sample holds many counts of this clonotype. The chain joins TRBV7-7 to TRBJ2-3; 9 bases align to TRBD2. The CDR3 runs 15 residues. Germline assignment: CDR1 SSHAT and CDR2 FNYEAQ (reference sequence). CDR3: CATVQPAGGPDTQYF. For the CDR3, the DNA is TGTGCTACCGTCCAGCCAGCGGGAGGTCCAGATACGCAGTATTTT.

This clonotype was recorded at least ten times. This CDR3 reads CASSLGNTGELFF. The CDR3 DNA reads TGTGCCAGCAGCTTAGGGAACACCGGGGAGCTGTTTTTT. The chain combines TRBV7-3 with TRBJ2-2; D is uncertain. V was pared by 2 bases and J by 1 base, with 2 bases between. The CDR3 covers 13 residues. CDR1 is SGHTA and CDR2 is FQGTGA in the germline V gene.

The genes are TRBV7-8 and TRBJ1-5, with D hard to call. Deletions cut 0 bases from V and 2 bases from J, with 11 bases between. Germline-derived CDR1 and CDR2 are SGHVS and FQNEAQ. The CDR3 length is 16 residues. The CDR3 loop reads CASSLASTFGNQPQHF. CDR3 coding DNA: TGTGCCAGCAGCTTAGCGTCGACATTCGGCAATCAGCCCCAGCATTTT.

The chain uses TRBV11-1 and TRBJ2-3, with D possibly matching TRBD2 (6 bases). V dropped 0 bases and J dropped 1 base, with 14 bases sitting between them. The CDR3 has 17 residues. Germline V gene data show CDR1 as SGHAT and CDR2 as FQDESV (reference sequence). CDR3 region: CASSLARRAGRTDTQYF. The DNA for the CDR3 is TGTGCCAGCAGCTTAGCGAGGCGGGCGGGACGCACAGATACGCAGTATTTT.

At least ten counts were recorded for this clonotype. The chain carries TRBV7-3 and TRBJ2-7; possibly TRBD2 for D (6 bases). Germline CDR1 reads SGHTA; CDR2 reads FQGTGA. The V and J ends lost 5 bases and 5 bases respectively, with 28 bases between them. This CDR3 region has 18 residues. In nucleotides, the CDR3 is TGTGCCAGCAGCCCGCGACAAGATCTCTTAGCGGAAGGAGACGAGCAGTACTTC. Amino acids: CASSPRQDLLAEGDEQYF.

J is TRBJ2-1 and V is TRBV9, with TRBD2 matching over 7 bases. This CDR3 spans 15 amino acids. After removal of 4 bases from V and 8 bases from J, the junction contained 12 bases not matched to a gene. CDR1 is SGDLS and CDR2 is YYNGEE in the germline V gene. CDR3 nucleotides: TGTGCCAGCAGCCCACCCGCGGGAGCAGCCGATGAGCAGTTCTTC. It translates to CASSPPAGAADEQFF. The whole variable domain, remainder taken from reference TRBV9 and TRBJ2-1, is DSGVTQTPKHLITATGQRVTLRCSPRSGDLSVYWYQQSLDQGLQFLIQYYNGEERAKGNILERFSAQQFPDLHSELNLSSLELGDSALYFCASSPPAGAADEQFFGPGTRLTVL.

In this sample, this clonotype turned up many times. As DNA, the CDR3 is TGTGCCAGCAGCCGGACAGGGGCGCTTGAGGCGGCACTTAACGAGCAGTACTTC. The encoded protein is CASSRTGALEAALNEQYF. The chain combines TRBV7-9 with TRBJ2-7; 9 nucleotides line up with TRBD1. In germline, CDR1 is SEHNR, CDR2 FQNEAQ (reference sequence). The CDR3 loop spans 18 amino acids. Unmatched junction bases numbered 19, after V lost 5 bases and J lost 5 bases. Combining the CDR3 with reference TRBV7-9 and TRBJ2-7 gives the whole variable domain DTGVSQNPRHKITKRGQNVTFRCDPISEHNRLYWYRQTLGQGPEFLTYFQNEAQLEKSRLLSDRFSAERPKGSFSTLEIQRTEQGDSAMYLCASSRTGALEAALNEQYFGPGTRLTVT.

The sample holds many counts of this clonotype. The chain joins TRBV12-3 or TRBV12-4 to TRBJ1-3; no reliable D call. The CDR3 length is 17 residues. V was trimmed by 2 bases and J by 4 bases, leaving 18 bases between them. The DNA of the CDR3 is TGTGCCAGCAGTTTAATTAAGGGATTAGCTTCGGGAAACACCATATATTTT. This translates into CASSLIKGLASGNTIYF.

This clonotype has ten or more counts. J is TRBJ2-2 and V is TRBV14; 7 bases map to TRBD1. Per germline, CDR1 SGHDN and CDR2 FVKESK. With V trimmed by 4 bases and J by 3 bases, 2 bases remained unmatched. CDR3 size: 14 residues. The DNA of the CDR3 is TGTGCCAGCAGCCGGGACAGCCACACCGGGGAGCTGTTTTTT. Translating it yields CASSRDSHTGELFF.